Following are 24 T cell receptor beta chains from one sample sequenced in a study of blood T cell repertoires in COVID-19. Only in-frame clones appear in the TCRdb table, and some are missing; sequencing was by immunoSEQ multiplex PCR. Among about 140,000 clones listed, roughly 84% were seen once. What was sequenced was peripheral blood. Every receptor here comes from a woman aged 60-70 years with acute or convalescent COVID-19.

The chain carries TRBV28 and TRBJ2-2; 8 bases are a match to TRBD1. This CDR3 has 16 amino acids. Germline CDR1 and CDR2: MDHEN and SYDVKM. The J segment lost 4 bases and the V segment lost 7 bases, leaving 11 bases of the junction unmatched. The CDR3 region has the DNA TGTGCCAGCAATACTCTAGGACAGGGTACCACCGGGGAGCTGTTTTTT. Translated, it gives CASNTLGQGTTGELFF.

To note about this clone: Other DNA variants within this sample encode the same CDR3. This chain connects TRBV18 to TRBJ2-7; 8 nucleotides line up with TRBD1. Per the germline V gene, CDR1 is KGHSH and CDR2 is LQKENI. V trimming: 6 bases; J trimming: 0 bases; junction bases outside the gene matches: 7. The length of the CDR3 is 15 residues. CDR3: CASSERDRSSYEQYF. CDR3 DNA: TGTGCCAGCTCGGAAAGGGACAGGAGCTCCTACGAGCAGTACTTC.

In nucleotides, the CDR3 is TGTGCCAGTAGTACGACAGGGAGAGGCTACACCTTC. Protein product: CASSTTGRGYTF. V gene TRBV19 combines with J gene TRBJ1-2; 7 nucleotides align to TRBD1. CDR1 LNHDA and CDR2 SQIVND come from the germline V gene (reference sequence). This CDR3 comprises 12 residues. Losses at the gene ends were 4 bases for V and 8 bases for J; bases not matched to a gene: 4. The complete variable domain, with remaining parts taken from reference TRBV19 and TRBJ1-2, reads DGGITQSPKYLFRKEGQNVTLSCEQNLNHDAMYWYRQDPGQGLRLIYYSQIVNDFQKGDIAEGYSVSREKKESFPLTVTSAQKNPTAFYLCASSTTGRGYTFGSGTRLTVV.

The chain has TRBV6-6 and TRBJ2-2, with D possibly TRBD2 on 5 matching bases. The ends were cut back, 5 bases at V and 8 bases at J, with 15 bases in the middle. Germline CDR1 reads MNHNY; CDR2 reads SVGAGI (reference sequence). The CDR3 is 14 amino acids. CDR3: CASSRTVGVGELFF. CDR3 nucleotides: TGTGCCAGCAGTAGAACAGTCGGGGTGGGGGAGCTGTTTTTT.

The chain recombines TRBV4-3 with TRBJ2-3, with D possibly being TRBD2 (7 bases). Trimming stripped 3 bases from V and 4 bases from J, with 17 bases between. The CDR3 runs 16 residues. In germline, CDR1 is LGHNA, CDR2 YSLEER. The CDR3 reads CASSHGGGSGADTQYF. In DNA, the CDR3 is TGCGCCAGCAGCCATGGGGGCGGGAGCGGGGCAGATACGCAGTATTTT.

CDR3 loop: CSVTGGHPYEQYF. The DNA for the CDR3 is TGCAGCGTTACAGGAGGGCACCCCTACGAGCAGTACTTC. The chain carries TRBV29-1 and TRBJ2-7, with a weak D call TRBD2 (6 bases). Per the germline V gene, CDR1 is SQVTM and CDR2 is ANQGSEA. CDR3 length: 13 residues. V was shortened by 5 bases and J by 2 bases, with 13 bases between the two germline ends.

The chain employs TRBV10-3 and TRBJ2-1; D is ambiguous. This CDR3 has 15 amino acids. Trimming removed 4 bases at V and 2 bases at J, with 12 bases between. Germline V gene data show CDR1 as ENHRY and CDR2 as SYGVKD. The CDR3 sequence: CAISGSGGPYNEQFF. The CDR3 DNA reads TGTGCCATCAGTGGCAGTGGTGGGCCCTACAATGAGCAGTTCTTC.

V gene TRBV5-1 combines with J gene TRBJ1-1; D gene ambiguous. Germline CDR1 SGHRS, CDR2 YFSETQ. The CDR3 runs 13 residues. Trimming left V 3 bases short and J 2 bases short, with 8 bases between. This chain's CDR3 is CASSSQLNTEAFF. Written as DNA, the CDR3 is TGCGCCAGCAGCTCACAGTTAAACACTGAAGCTTTCTTT.

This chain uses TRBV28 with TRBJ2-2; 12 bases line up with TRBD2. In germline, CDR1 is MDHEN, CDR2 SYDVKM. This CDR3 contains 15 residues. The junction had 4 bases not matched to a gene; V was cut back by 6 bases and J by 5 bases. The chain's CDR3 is CASRRTSGVTGELFF. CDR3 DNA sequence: TGTGCCAGCAGACGGACTAGCGGGGTGACCGGGGAGCTGTTTTTT.

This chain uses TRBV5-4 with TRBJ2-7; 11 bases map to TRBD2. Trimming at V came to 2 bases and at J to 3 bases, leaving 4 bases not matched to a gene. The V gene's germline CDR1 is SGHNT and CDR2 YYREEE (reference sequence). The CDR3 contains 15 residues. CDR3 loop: CASSFGGLADYEQYF. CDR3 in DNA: TGTGCCAGCAGCTTTGGGGGACTAGCGGACTACGAGCAGTACTTC. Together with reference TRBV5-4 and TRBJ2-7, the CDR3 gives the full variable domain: ETGVTQSPTHLIKTRGQQVTLRCSSQSGHNTVSWYQQALGQGPQFIFQYYREEENGRGNFPPRFSGLQFPNYSSELNVNALELDDSALYLCASSFGGLADYEQYFGPGTRLTVT.

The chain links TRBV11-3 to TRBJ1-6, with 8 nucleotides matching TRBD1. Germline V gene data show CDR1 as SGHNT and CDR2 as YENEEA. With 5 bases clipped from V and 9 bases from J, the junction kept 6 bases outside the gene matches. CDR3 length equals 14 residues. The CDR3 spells CASSATTGASPLHF. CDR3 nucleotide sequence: TGTGCCAGCAGCGCGACGACAGGGGCTTCACCCCTCCACTTT.

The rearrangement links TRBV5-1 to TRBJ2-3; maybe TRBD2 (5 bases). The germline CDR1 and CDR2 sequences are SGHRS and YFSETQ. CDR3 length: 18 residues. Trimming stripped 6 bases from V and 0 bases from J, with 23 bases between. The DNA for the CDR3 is TGCGCCAGCATTGGTGACCTGAGCAGCGGCCATAGCACAGATACGCAGTATTTT. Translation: CASIGDLSSGHSTDTQYF. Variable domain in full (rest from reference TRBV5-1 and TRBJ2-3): KAGVTQTPRYLIKTRGQQVTLSCSPISGHRSVSWYQQTPGQGLQFLFEYFSETQRNKGNFPGRFSGRQFSNSRSEMNVSTLELGDSALYLCASIGDLSSGHSTDTQYFGPGTRLTVL.

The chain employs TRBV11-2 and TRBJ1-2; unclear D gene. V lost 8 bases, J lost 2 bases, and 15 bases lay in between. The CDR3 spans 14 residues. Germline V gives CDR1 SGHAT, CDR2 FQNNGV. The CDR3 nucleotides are TGTGCCAGCGGTCAGGCCAGCCCCAACTATGGCTACACCTTC. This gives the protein CASGQASPNYGYTF.

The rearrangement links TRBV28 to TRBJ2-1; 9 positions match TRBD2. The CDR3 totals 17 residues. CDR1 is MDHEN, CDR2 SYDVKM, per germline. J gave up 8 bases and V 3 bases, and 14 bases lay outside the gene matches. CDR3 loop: CASSFPADSGSSYEQFF. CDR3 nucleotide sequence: TGTGCCAGCAGTTTCCCCGCGGATAGCGGGAGCTCGTATGAGCAGTTCTTC.

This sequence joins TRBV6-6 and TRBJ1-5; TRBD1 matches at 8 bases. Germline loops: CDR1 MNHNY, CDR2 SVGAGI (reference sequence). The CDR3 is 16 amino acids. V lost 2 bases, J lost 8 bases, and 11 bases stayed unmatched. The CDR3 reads CASSYVRGQAGEPQHF. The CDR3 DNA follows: TGTGCCAGCAGTTACGTCCGGGGACAGGCTGGGGAGCCCCAGCATTTT.

CDR3 in amino acids: CASSLRWTFSGNTIYF. DNA of the CDR3: TGTGCCAGCAGTTTAAGATGGACTTTCTCTGGAAACACCATATATTTT. The chain carries TRBV28 and TRBJ1-3; D is ambiguous. The CDR3 extends over 16 amino acids. Germline loops: CDR1 MDHEN, CDR2 SYDVKM. Trimming stripped 2 bases from V and 0 bases from J, with 11 bases between.

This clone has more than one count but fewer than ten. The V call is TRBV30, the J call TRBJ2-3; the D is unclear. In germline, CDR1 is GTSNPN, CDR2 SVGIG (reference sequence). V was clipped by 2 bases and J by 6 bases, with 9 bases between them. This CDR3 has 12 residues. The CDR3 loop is CAWSRRLDTQYF. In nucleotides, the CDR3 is TGTGCCTGGAGTAGGCGGTTGGATACGCAGTATTTT.

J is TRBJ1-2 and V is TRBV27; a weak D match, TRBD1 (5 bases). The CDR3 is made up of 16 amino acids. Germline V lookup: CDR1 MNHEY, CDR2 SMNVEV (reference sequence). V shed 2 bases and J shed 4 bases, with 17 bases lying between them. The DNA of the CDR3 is TGTGCCAGCAGTTTAGTCGGGGGGAACCCCCTCTATGGCTACACCTTC. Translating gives CASSLVGGNPLYGYTF.

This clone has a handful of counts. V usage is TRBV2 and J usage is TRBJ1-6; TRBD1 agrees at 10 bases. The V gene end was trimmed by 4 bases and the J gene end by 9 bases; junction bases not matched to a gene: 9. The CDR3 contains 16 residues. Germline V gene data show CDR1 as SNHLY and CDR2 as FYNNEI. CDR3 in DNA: TGTGCCAGCAGTGGAATAGATTGGGACAGGGGTTCACCCCTCCACTTT. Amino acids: CASSGIDWDRGSPLHF.

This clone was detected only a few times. CDR3 residues: CASNDRGLPGYTF. The CDR3, as DNA: TGTGCCAGCAATGACAGGGGCCTACCTGGCTACACCTTC. The J gene is TRBJ1-2, the V gene TRBV2; 8 bases match TRBD1. The CDR3 is 13 amino acids. Germline V lookup: CDR1 SNHLY, CDR2 FYNNEI. V shed 7 bases, J shed 7 bases, and the junction held 8 bases outside the gene matches.

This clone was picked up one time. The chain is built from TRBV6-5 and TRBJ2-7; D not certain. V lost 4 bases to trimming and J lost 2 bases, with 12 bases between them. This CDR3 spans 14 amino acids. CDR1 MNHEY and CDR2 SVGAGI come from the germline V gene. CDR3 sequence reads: CASSLNAPPYEQYF. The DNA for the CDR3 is TGTGCCAGCAGTTTGAACGCGCCTCCCTACGAGCAGTACTTC.

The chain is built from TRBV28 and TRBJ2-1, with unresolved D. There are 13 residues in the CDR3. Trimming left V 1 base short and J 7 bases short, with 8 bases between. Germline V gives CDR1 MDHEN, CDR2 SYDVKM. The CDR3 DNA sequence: TGTGCCAGCAGTTTATTCTCGCGGAATGAGCAGTTCTTC. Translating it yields CASSLFSRNEQFF.

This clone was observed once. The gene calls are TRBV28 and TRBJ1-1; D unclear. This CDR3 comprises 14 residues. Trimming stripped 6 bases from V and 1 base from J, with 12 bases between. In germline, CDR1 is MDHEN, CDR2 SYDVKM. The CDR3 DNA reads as TGTGCCAGCAGGCCCGGTTCTTCGAACACTGAAGCTTTCTTT. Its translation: CASRPGSSNTEAFF.

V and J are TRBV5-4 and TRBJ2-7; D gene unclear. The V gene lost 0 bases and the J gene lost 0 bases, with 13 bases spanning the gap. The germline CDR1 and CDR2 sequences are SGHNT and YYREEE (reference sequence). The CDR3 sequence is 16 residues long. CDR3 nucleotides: TGTGCCAGCAGCTTGGGAGTTAGCCCTAGCTCCTACGAGCAGTACTTC. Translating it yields CASSLGVSPSSYEQYF.